The source of this T cell receptor (beta chain) is a study of vaccination and CD4 T cells after COVID-19. Across the study: The cells in question were stimulated using overlapping spike peptides derived from SARS-CoV-2, HCoV-NL63, HCoV-OC43 and HCoV-229E. Study outcomes and limitations: For convalescent patients, 304 of the 307 vaccine-specific clones analyzed were classified as spike mono-reactive.

Details on this clonotype: What it binds is not known.

Described treatment: roughly 10-day PBMC culture with coronavirus spike peptide pools or control peptides (ViraFEST assay). The PCR-positive dates, March through December 2020, came before the US Alpha, Beta and Delta variants. After being plated at around 1.8 million per well, PBMCs were cultured with approximately 9.9 IU/ml IL-2 and approximately 9.2 ug/ml peptide pools. Sequenced with the Oncomine TCR Beta short-read assay was DNA taken from cultured CD4+ T cells. TCRdb independently ran MiXCR on the PCR reads; one entry per CDR3 protein. Among more than 2,500 distinct CDR3 sequences listed, approximately 27% were seen once. This receptor was taken from a human donor who had recovered from COVID-19. The sample in question was CD4+ T cells from blood, cultured in vitro, obtained after SARS-CoV-2 vaccination.

CDR3 amino acids: CASSEWDRERQPQHF. The CDR3 coding sequence is TGTGCCAGCAGTGAATGGGACAGGGAGAGACAGCCCCAGCATTTT. This chain joins TRBV25-1 and TRBJ1-5; TRBD1 aligns across 9 bases. Germline V gene lookup returns CDR1 MGHDK and CDR2 SYGVNS. This CDR3 comprises 15 residues. V gave up 1 base and J gave up 7 bases; unmatched junction bases: 5.